This T cell receptor (beta chain) was documented in a study of CD8+ T cells in alopecia areata. Treatment defined: oral pan-JAK inhibitor, 5-10 mg twice daily. Extracted from the samples, RNA was reverse transcribed into cDNA to serve as the sequencing template. The table came from immunoSEQ multiplex PCR; TCRdb's copy has only in-frame clones and leaves some out. The table has 150,000 to 200,000 clones, roughly 65% seen once. The sample holds a few counts of this clone. The antigen is unknown. Findings and caveats of the study: An increase in clonality over normal scalp was evident in lesional scalp, especially alopecia totalis/universalis. Within the top 100, expanded CD8+ clones significantly decreased with tofacitinib, as did scalp clonality.

The receptor was isolated from a human donor with alopecia areata. This specimen was CD4+ T cells sorted from blood, taken at week 4, from a patient treated with tofacitinib.

The CDR3 here is CASSPVQGTYNEQFF. The CDR3, as DNA: TGCGCCAGCAGCCCGGTACAGGGGACCTACAATGAGCAGTTCTTC. The chain links TRBV5-1 to TRBJ2-1, with 7 bases matching TRBD1. This CDR3 has 15 amino acids. V shed 4 bases and J 2 bases; nucleotides not matched to a gene: 6. Looked up from germline, CDR1 is SGHRS and CDR2 is YFSETQ.